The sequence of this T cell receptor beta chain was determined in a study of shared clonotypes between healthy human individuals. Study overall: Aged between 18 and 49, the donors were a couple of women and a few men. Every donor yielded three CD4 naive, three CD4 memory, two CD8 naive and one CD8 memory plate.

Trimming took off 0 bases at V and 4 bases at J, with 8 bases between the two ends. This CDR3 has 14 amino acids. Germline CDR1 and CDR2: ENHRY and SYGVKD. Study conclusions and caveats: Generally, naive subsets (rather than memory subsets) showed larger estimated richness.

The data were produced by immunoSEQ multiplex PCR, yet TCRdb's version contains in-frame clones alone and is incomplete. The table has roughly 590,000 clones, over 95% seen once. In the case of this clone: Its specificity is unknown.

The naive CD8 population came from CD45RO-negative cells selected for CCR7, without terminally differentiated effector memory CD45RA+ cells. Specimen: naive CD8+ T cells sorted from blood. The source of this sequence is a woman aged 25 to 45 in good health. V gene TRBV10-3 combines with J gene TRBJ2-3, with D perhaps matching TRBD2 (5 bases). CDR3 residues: CAISESSGPDTQYF. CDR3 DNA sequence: TGTGCCATCAGTGAGTCGAGCGGCCCAGATACGCAGTATTTT.